This TCR beta chain was documented in a study of blood T cell repertoires in COVID-19. Overall study context: Donors in the United States, Italy and Spain gave samples during acute or convalescent COVID-19. PBMCs, B-cell-depleted T cells, or T cells provided the cDNA or gDNA that made up the material.

This CDR3 is built from 12 residues. Trimming shortened V by 6 bases and J by 1 base, and 6 bases separated the two germline ends. Original handling: Amplified reference gene primers provided the basis for estimating nucleated cell counts. Clones were read by immunoSEQ multiplex PCR, and TCRdb kept only the in-frame ones, dropping some. V and J calls and clone size are given by that table; D and trimming were obtained from the DNA. Of around 250,000 clones in the sample, about 80% were seen once. This rearrangement joins TRBV12-3 or TRBV12-4 to TRBJ2-5; D is uncertain. Specimen: peripheral blood. The TCR sequence derives from a young man who had recovered from COVID-19. The CDR3 region has the DNA TGTGCCAGCAGCAGGATCCAAGAGACCCAGTACTTC. Its translation: CASSRIQETQYF.